Each of the 23 T cell receptor beta chains below was sequenced from the same sample in a study of OX40 agonist ivuxolimab in advanced cancers. This table comes from immunoSEQ multiplex PCR, and its TCRdb copy is limited to in-frame clones, with some not included. The sample holds tens of thousands of clones; around nine tenths are singletons and the top ten take around 2.5%. Sequencing was performed on CD4+ or CD8+ T cells sorted from blood, taken in a trial of the OX40 agonist ivuxolimab. All receptors come from an adult with an advanced solid tumor such as melanoma, head and neck, liver or kidney cancer.

The rearrangement joins TRBV4-3 to TRBJ1-5; maybe TRBD1 (6 bases). In germline, CDR1 is LGHNA, CDR2 YSLEER. There are 15 residues in the CDR3. V was clipped by 4 bases and J by 4 bases, with 14 bases between them. The CDR3 loop is CASSREFQGNQPQHF. As DNA, the CDR3 is TGCGCCAGCAGCCGGGAGTTTCAGGGGAATCAGCCCCAGCATTTT.

CDR3 DNA: TGCGCCAGCAGCTTGGGAGGGGCTATTTCCTACGAGCAGTACTTC. Its protein is CASSLGGAISYEQYF. The rearrangement uses TRBV5-1 and TRBJ2-7; either TRBD1 or TRBD2 may fit D (5 bases each). The ends were cut back, 0 bases at V and 1 base at J, with 11 bases in the middle. The CDR3 has 15 amino acids. Germline CDR1 is SGHRS and CDR2 is YFSETQ.

The gene calls are TRBV25-1 and TRBJ2-1; possibly TRBD2 for D (6 bases). V gave up 6 bases and J gave up 4 bases, with 10 bases separating them. CDR1 and CDR2 from the germline V gene are MGHDK and SYGVNS. The CDR3 is 13 residues long. The CDR3, as DNA: TGTGCCAGCAGAGCAGGAGGGTACAATGAGCAGTTCTTC. It encodes CASRAGGYNEQFF.

V gene TRBV27 combines with J gene TRBJ2-5; no clear D gene. Germline V gives CDR1 MNHEY, CDR2 SMNVEV (reference sequence). This CDR3 contains 15 residues. Trimming took off 5 bases at V and 0 bases at J, with 13 bases between the two ends. Here the CDR3 DNA reads TGTGCCAGCAGTCCCTTTGTCGCCTACCAAGAGACCCAGTACTTC. Translated: CASSPFVAYQETQYF.

The rearrangement uses TRBV6-1 and TRBJ2-7; D is uncertain. V was pared by 7 bases and J by 2 bases, with 12 bases between. The CDR3 has 13 residues. The germline V gene encodes CDR1 MNHNS and CDR2 SASEGT. As DNA, the CDR3 is TGTGCCAGCACACCCGGGCCACCCTACGAGCAGTACTTC. This translates into CASTPGPPYEQYF.

This clone has a single count. This chain joins TRBV28 and TRBJ2-7; no definite D call. The CDR3 runs to 13 residues. V lost 2 bases and J lost 7, with 12 bases in between. The germline gives CDR1 MDHEN, CDR2 SYDVKM. CDR3 sequence reads: CASSLLDISEQYF. In DNA form, the CDR3 reads TGTGCCAGCAGTTTACTTGACATCTCAGAGCAGTACTTC.

The V call is TRBV7-9, the J call TRBJ2-7; D unresolved. This CDR3 spans 11 amino acids. The V end was cut by 2 bases, the J end by 5 bases, with 4 bases between. CDR1 is SEHNR and CDR2 is FQNEAQ in the germline V gene (reference sequence). CDR3 DNA sequence: TGTGCCAGCAGCTTAACCCACGAGCAGTACTTC. It is translated as CASSLTHEQYF.

The chain links TRBV18 to TRBJ2-5; D tentatively fits TRBD1 or TRBD2 (5 bases each). The V gene's germline CDR1 is KGHSH and CDR2 LQKENI. V lost 0 bases and J lost 0, with 8 bases in between. The CDR3 has 15 residues. CDR3 DNA sequence: TGTGCCAGCTCACCACCGGGGGTGTACCAAGAGACCCAGTACTTC. Its translation: CASSPPGVYQETQYF.

The chain joins TRBV19 to TRBJ2-2; D is ambiguous. This CDR3 has 14 amino acids. V gave up 8 bases and J gave up 1 base, with 11 bases separating them. Germline V CDR1 and CDR2: LNHDA, SQIVND (reference sequence). The CDR3 nucleotides read TGTGCCAGTTCACGACTGGAGAACACCGGGGAGCTGTTTTTT. Translated: CASSRLENTGELFF.

The chain is built from TRBV18 and TRBJ2-1; possible D gene TRBD1, 6 bases. The V gene lost 3 bases and the J gene lost 7 bases, with 13 bases spanning the gap. CDR3 length equals 14 residues. The germline gives CDR1 KGHSH, CDR2 LQKENI. The CDR3 nucleotides read TGTGCCAGCTCACCGTTAGGACAGAGTAATGAGCAGTTCTTC. This translates into CASSPLGQSNEQFF.

The CDR3 region is CASSPPEGSGANVLTF. Written as DNA, the CDR3 is TGTGCCAGCTCACCACCGGAGGGATCTGGGGCCAACGTCCTGACTTTC. The chain joins TRBV18 to TRBJ2-6; D possibly corresponds to TRBD2 (6 bases). The ends were cut back, 0 bases at V and 1 base at J, with 7 bases in the middle. In germline, CDR1 is KGHSH, CDR2 LQKENI. CDR3 length: 16 amino acids.

This clone has just one count. J is TRBJ2-7 and V is TRBV19, with 7 bases matching TRBD1. The germline V gene encodes CDR1 LNHDA and CDR2 SQIVND (reference sequence). J was trimmed by 2 bases and V by 2 bases; bases with no gene match: 12. CDR3 size: 17 residues. In DNA form, the CDR3 reads TGTGCCAGTAGTATATCTTTCGGGACAGCCAATCCCTACGAGCAGTACTTC. It codes for CASSISFGTANPYEQYF.

This clone has more than one count but fewer than ten. V gene TRBV5-1 combines with J gene TRBJ2-7; TRBD1 or TRBD2 may be the D gene (5 bases each). The CDR3 covers 14 residues. V lost 1 base to trimming and J lost 6 bases, with 14 bases between them. Per the germline V gene, CDR1 is SGHRS and CDR2 is YFSETQ. The DNA for the CDR3 is TGCGCCAGCAGCTTGTATAGGGGTGGAGGCGAGCAGTACTTC. It encodes CASSLYRGGGEQYF.

This clone is a singleton in its sample. The rearrangement uses TRBV4-1 and TRBJ1-2, with D possibly being TRBD1 (5 bases). Germline loops: CDR1 MGHRA, CDR2 YSYEKL. V dropped 3 bases and J dropped 3 bases, with 17 bases sitting between them. The CDR3 totals 16 residues. CDR3 loop: CASSHLLGVGDYGYTF. The CDR3 nucleotides read TGCGCCAGCAGCCATCTGTTGGGGGTTGGGGACTATGGCTACACCTTC.

The rearrangement joins TRBV28 to TRBJ2-5, with a tentative D call TRBD1 (5 bases). The closer fit of TRBJ2-7 to the DNA end suggests the J call may be wrong. CDR1 is MDHEN, CDR2 SYDVKM, per germline. The CDR3 runs 14 residues. This CDR3 reads CASSPQAISYEQYF. The CDR3 nucleotides are TGTGCCAGCAGCCCACAGGCGATCTCCTACGAGCAGTACTTC.

The chain recombines TRBV7-2 with TRBJ2-5; 7 bases map to TRBD2. The CDR3 totals 14 residues. The V segment lost 6 bases and the J segment 6 bases; nucleotides outside the gene matches: 10. CDR1 SGHTA and CDR2 FQGNSA come from the germline V gene. Here the CDR3 DNA reads TGTGCCAGCAGTTTGGGACTATTCACACAGACCCAGTACTTC. Its translation: CASSLGLFTQTQYF.

About this clone: The same CDR3 is also encoded by other DNA sequences in this sample. The chain joins TRBV5-1 to TRBJ2-2, with TRBD2 identical over 7 bases. Germline CDR1 and CDR2: SGHRS and YFSETQ. The V segment lost 5 bases and the J segment 3 bases; nucleotides outside the gene matches: 4. This CDR3 has 14 amino acids. CDR3 sequence: CASRGGSDTGELFF. CDR3 nucleotide sequence: TGCGCCAGCAGAGGCGGGAGTGACACCGGGGAGCTGTTTTTT. Based on the CDR3 plus reference TRBV5-1 and TRBJ2-2, the full variable domain is KAGVTQTPRYLIKTRGQQVTLSCSPISGHRSVSWYQQTPGQGLQFLFEYFSETQRNKGNFPGRFSGRQFSNSRSEMNVSTLELGDSALYLCASRGGSDTGELFFGEGSRLTVL.

The genes are TRBV5-1 and TRBJ1-4, with 7 bases matching TRBD1. The CDR3 covers 16 residues. Germline lookup yields CDR1 SGHRS and CDR2 YFSETQ. Unmatched junction bases numbered 2, after V lost 0 bases and J lost 0 bases. The CDR3 coding sequence is TGCGCCAGCAGCTTGGTGCAGGGGGCAACTAATGAAAAACTGTTTTTT. Its protein product is CASSLVQGATNEKLFF.

This rearrangement joins TRBV28 to TRBJ1-5; 9 nucleotides align to TRBD1. The CDR3 consists of 18 residues. V gave up 7 bases and J gave up 1 base; unmatched junction bases: 14. Germline V gives CDR1 MDHEN, CDR2 SYDVKM. CDR3 loop: CASTTFLGTGMSNQPQHF. CDR3 nucleotide sequence: TGTGCCAGCACTACTTTTCTGGGGACAGGGATGAGCAATCAGCCCCAGCATTTT.

The V and J genes are TRBV5-1 and TRBJ1-1; tentatively, D is TRBD1 (6 bases). Germline CDR1 and CDR2: SGHRS and YFSETQ. This CDR3 is built from 16 residues. V shed 1 base and J shed 3 bases, with 16 bases lying between them. The CDR3 coding sequence is TGCGCCAGCAGCTTGAGAGGGGGGGCCCTTTACACTGAAGCTTTCTTT. Its translation is CASSLRGGALYTEAFF.

This clone appeared a single time. The V gene is TRBV27, the J gene TRBJ2-1, with D possibly matching TRBD2 (6 bases). CDR1 is MNHEY and CDR2 is SMNVEV in the germline V gene (reference sequence). Between the trimmed V and J ends, which lost 6 bases and 7 bases, there was a span of 10 bases. There are 12 residues in the CDR3. The CDR3 here is CASRRLVNEQFF. In DNA form, the CDR3 reads TGTGCCAGCAGAAGACTAGTTAATGAGCAGTTCTTC.

The gene calls are TRBV11-2 and TRBJ2-3, with no clear D. This CDR3 has 13 amino acids. Germline CDR1 and CDR2: SGHAT and FQNNGV. V lost 0 bases, J lost 0 bases, and 1 base lay in between. The DNA for the CDR3 is TGTGCCAGCAGCTTAGACAGCACAGATACGCAGTATTTT. As protein: CASSLDSTDTQYF.

The V gene is TRBV10-2, the J gene TRBJ2-5, with 15 bases matching TRBD2. Germline lookup yields CDR1 WSHSY and CDR2 SAAADI. This CDR3 region has 16 residues. Trimming cost V 5 bases and J 5 bases; bases outside gene matches: 6. CDR3: CASSRPGLAGGETQYF. The CDR3 nucleotides read TGCGCCAGCAGTCGACCTGGACTAGCGGGAGGGGAGACCCAGTACTTC.